The 3 T cell receptor beta chains listed next were all sequenced from one sample in a study of shared clonotypes between healthy human individuals. Here immunoSEQ multiplex PCR was the method, and the copy in TCRdb shows in-frame clones only, minus some. Of about 2.3 million clones listed, 80% to 95% are singletons. The sequenced material came from naive CD4+ T cells from PBMCs. Noted subset: CD45RA+ positively selected. Receptor source: a man between 18 and 29 years old in good health. Some clones in this sample may be carry-over from other donors' samples.

Of note for this clone: The sample carries other DNA sequences with the same CDR3. The chain links TRBV5-6 to TRBJ2-3; no reliable D call. CDR3 length: 13 residues. Trimming left V 1 base short and J 0 bases short, with 3 bases between. The germline CDR1 and CDR2 sequences are SGHDT and YYEEEE. The chain's CDR3 is CASSLSSTDTQYF. As DNA, the CDR3 is TGTGCCAGCAGCTTGTCCAGCACAGATACGCAGTATTTT.

This sequence joins TRBV5-4 and TRBJ2-5, with TRBD2 identical over 9 bases. This CDR3 comprises 14 residues. The junction had 7 bases not matched to a gene; V was cut back by 4 bases and J by 6 bases. Germline-derived CDR1 and CDR2 are SGHNT and YYREEE (reference sequence). In nucleotides, the CDR3 is TGTGCCAGCAGCGATAGCGGGAGCTTAAAGACCCAGTACTTC. As protein: CASSDSGSLKTQYF.

V usage is TRBV2 and J usage is TRBJ1-2; TRBD1 agrees at 8 bases. V trimming: 6 bases; J trimming: 4 bases; junction bases outside the gene matches: 7. The CDR3 sequence is 14 residues long. CDR1 SNHLY and CDR2 FYNNEI come from the germline V gene. Here the CDR3 DNA reads TGTGCCAGCAGCCTTTTGACAGGGGTCTATGGCTACACCTTC. It is translated as CASSLLTGVYGYTF. Based on the CDR3 plus reference TRBV2 and TRBJ1-2, the full variable domain is EPEVTQTPSHQVTQMGQEVILRCVPISNHLYFYWYRQILGQKVEFLVSFYNNEISEKSEIFDDQFSVERPDGSNFTLKIRSTKLEDSAMYFCASSLLTGVYGYTFGSGTRLTVV.